These 11 T cell receptor beta chains came from one sample sequenced in a study of shared clonotypes between healthy human individuals. Repertoires were generated with immunoSEQ multiplex PCR, while TCRdb's copy carries only in-frame clones and drops some. The table includes 2.3 million or so clones, over 90% detected once. The source material was naive CD4+ T cells from PBMCs. Subset denoted: CD45RA+ positively selected. These receptor sequences come from a man between 18 and 29 years old in good health. Some clones in this sample may be carry-over from other donors' samples.

Concerning this clone itself: Other DNA variants within this sample encode the same CDR3. V gene TRBV5-4 combines with J gene TRBJ2-5; D is unresolved. Per germline, CDR1 SGHNT and CDR2 YYREEE (reference sequence). The V gene lost 1 base and the J gene lost 2 bases, with 3 bases spanning the gap. The CDR3 runs 12 residues. In nucleotides, the CDR3 is TGTGCCAGCAGCTTGTCTCAAGAGACCCAGTACTTC. Its protein product is CASSLSQETQYF.

On this clone: Other DNA sequences in the sample encode the same CDR3. J is TRBJ2-2 and V is TRBV19; no clear D gene. From germline, CDR1 is LNHDA and CDR2 SQIVND (reference sequence). Trimming cost V 6 bases and J 1 base, with 0 bases left between them. The CDR3 runs 11 residues. The CDR3 spells CASRNTGELFF. The CDR3 bases are TGTGCCAGTAGGAACACCGGGGAGCTGTTTTTT.

This rearrangement joins TRBV2 to TRBJ1-5; D unclear. V was clipped by 5 bases and J by 2 bases, with 13 bases between them. This CDR3 is built from 15 residues. Germline V gene sequence: CDR1 SNHLY, CDR2 FYNNEI. CDR3 sequence reads: CASSKTSDGNQPQHF. Written as DNA, the CDR3 is TGTGCCAGCAGTAAAACTTCAGACGGCAATCAGCCCCAGCATTTT.

Note on this clone: The sample contains more than one DNA sequence encoding this CDR3. This chain connects TRBV30 to TRBJ1-3; D not resolved. V was trimmed by 0 bases and J by 1 base, leaving 7 bases between them. The CDR3 totals 14 residues. Germline loops: CDR1 GTSNPN, CDR2 SVGIG (reference sequence). The CDR3 region is CAWSVGWSGNTIYF. In DNA form, the CDR3 reads TGTGCCTGGAGTGTAGGCTGGTCTGGAAACACCATATATTTT.

This clone appeared a few times. The chain employs TRBV10-3 and TRBJ1-5; D possibly corresponds to TRBD1 (5 bases). This CDR3 contains 13 residues. V dropped 6 bases and J dropped 4 bases, with 10 bases sitting between them. CDR1 and CDR2 from the germline V gene are ENHRY and SYGVKD. CDR3 amino acids: CAISLTDNQPQHF. CDR3 coding DNA: TGTGCCATCAGCTTGACAGATAATCAGCCCCAGCATTTT.

CDR3 residues: CSVARGPDQNIQYF. Here the CDR3 DNA reads TGCAGCGTTGCCCGGGGGCCAGATCAAAACATTCAGTACTTC. The chain is built from TRBV29-1 and TRBJ2-4; D may correspond to TRBD1 or TRBD2 (6 bases each). The V end lost 4 bases, the J end lost 5 bases, and 15 bases lay between the germline ends. Per the germline V gene, CDR1 is SQVTM and CDR2 is ANQGSEA. The CDR3 length is 14 residues. Based on the CDR3 plus reference TRBV29-1 and TRBJ2-4, the full variable domain is SAVISQKPSRDICQRGTSLTIQCQVDSQVTMMFWYRQQPGQSLTLIATANQGSEATYESGFVIDKFPISRPNLTFSTLTVSNMSPEDSSIYLCSVARGPDQNIQYFGAGTRLSVL.

V and J are TRBV5-4 and TRBJ1-4; D remains ambiguous. Trimming pared 0 bases from V and 7 bases from J, leaving 7 bases between. This CDR3 comprises 13 residues. Germline CDR1 reads SGHNT; CDR2 reads YYREEE (reference sequence). The CDR3 region is CASSLERGEKLFF. In DNA, the CDR3 is TGTGCCAGCAGCTTGGAACGAGGTGAAAAACTGTTTTTT.

V gene TRBV9 combines with J gene TRBJ1-1, with 8 bases lining up with TRBD1. CDR3 size: 14 residues. Germline CDR1 SGDLS, CDR2 YYNGEE. V shed 5 bases, J shed 8 bases, and the junction held 11 bases outside the gene matches. The CDR3 protein is CASRKTPGGKEAFF. In DNA, the CDR3 is TGTGCCAGCAGAAAGACCCCAGGGGGCAAGGAAGCTTTCTTT.

The chain employs TRBV28 and TRBJ2-7, with TRBD2 matching over 9 bases. This CDR3 spans 15 amino acids. The trim removed 6 bases at V and 4 bases at J, leaving 10 bases unmatched. The germline CDR1 and CDR2 sequences are MDHEN and SYDVKM. In DNA, the CDR3 is TGTGCCAGCAGGCCCTTAGCGGGAGTAATGTACGAGCAGTACTTC. Protein sequence: CASRPLAGVMYEQYF.

The CDR3 here is CASSLAGRYSNQPQHF. CDR3 in DNA: TGTGCCAGCAGCTTAGCGGGACGGTATAGCAATCAGCCCCAGCATTTT. This rearrangement joins TRBV7-9 to TRBJ1-5, with a tentative D call TRBD1 (5 bases). This CDR3 has 16 amino acids. The V end was cut by 0 bases, the J end by 0 bases, with 9 bases between. Germline V lookup: CDR1 SEHNR, CDR2 FQNEAQ (reference sequence).

In DNA form, the CDR3 reads TGTGCCAGCAGCTCCTTGACAGGGAGCTATGGCTACACCTTC. Protein: CASSSLTGSYGYTF. The V call is TRBV7-9, the J call TRBJ1-2; 7 nucleotides match TRBD1. CDR3 length equals 14 residues. CDR1 is SEHNR, CDR2 FQNEAQ, per germline (reference sequence). V dropped 4 bases and J dropped 4; count of bases not matched to a gene: 6.